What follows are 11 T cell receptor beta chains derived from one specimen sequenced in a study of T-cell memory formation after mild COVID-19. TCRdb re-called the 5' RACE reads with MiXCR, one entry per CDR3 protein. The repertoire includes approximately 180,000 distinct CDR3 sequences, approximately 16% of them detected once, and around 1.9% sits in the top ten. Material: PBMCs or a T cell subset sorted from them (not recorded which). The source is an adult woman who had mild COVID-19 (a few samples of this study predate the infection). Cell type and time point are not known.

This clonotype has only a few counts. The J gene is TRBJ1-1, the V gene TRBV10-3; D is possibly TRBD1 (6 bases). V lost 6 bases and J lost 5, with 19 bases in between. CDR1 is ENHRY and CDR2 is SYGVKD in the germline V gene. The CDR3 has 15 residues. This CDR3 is CAIRYEAGTTTEAFF. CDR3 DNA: TGTGCCATCAGGTACGAGGCAGGGACAACAACTGAAGCTTTCTTT.

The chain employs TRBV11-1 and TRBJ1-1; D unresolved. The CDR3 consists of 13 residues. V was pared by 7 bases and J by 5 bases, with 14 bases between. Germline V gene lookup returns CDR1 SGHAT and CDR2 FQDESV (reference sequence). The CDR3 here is CASTRTRQTEAFF. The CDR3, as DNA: TGTGCCAGCACCCGGACTAGGCAAACTGAAGCTTTCTTT.

Here the CDR3 DNA reads TGCGCCAGCAGCTGGAACCCTCAGACCCAGTACTTC. Residues: CASSWNPQTQYF. This chain uses TRBV5-1 with TRBJ2-5; unclear D gene. V dropped 3 bases and J dropped 6 bases, with 9 bases sitting between them. The CDR3 sequence is 12 residues long. Looked up from germline, CDR1 is SGHRS and CDR2 is YFSETQ.

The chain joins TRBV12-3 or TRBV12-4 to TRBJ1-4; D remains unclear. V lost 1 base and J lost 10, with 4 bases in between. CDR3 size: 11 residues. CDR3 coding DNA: TGTGCCAGCAGTTTAGTCGGAAAACTGTTTTTT. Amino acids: CASSLVGKLFF.

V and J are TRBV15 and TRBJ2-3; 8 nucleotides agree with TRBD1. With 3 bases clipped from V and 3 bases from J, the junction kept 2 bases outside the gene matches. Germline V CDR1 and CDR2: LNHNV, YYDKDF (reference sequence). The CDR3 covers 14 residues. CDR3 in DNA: TGTGCCACCAGCAGGGACAGGGAAACAGATACGCAGTATTTT. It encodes CATSRDRETDTQYF.

Here the CDR3 DNA reads TGTGCCAGCAGTTTAAGGTTCGGGGAGCTGTTTTTT. It is translated as CASSLRFGELFF. V usage is TRBV6-5 and J usage is TRBJ2-2, with D unclear. CDR3 length: 12 amino acids. Germline lookup yields CDR1 MNHEY and CDR2 SVGAGI. Trimming stripped 4 bases from V and 7 bases from J, with 7 bases between.

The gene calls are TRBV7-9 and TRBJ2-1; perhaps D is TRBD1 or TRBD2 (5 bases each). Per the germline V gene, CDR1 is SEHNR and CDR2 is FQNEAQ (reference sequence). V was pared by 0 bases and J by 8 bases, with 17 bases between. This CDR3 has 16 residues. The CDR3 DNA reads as TGTGCCAGCAGCTTAGCGCAGGGCCCGGGGTCGTATGAGCAGTTCTTC. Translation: CASSLAQGPGSYEQFF.

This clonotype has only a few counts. CDR3 nucleotides: TGTGCCTCCAGGGAGACGGCCAACTATGGCTACACCTTC. It yields the protein CASRETANYGYTF. The chain carries TRBV10-3 and TRBJ1-2; D is perhaps TRBD1 (5 bases). V lost 11 bases and J lost 2, with 15 bases in between. The CDR3 consists of 13 residues. Looked up from germline, CDR1 is ENHRY and CDR2 is SYGVKD.

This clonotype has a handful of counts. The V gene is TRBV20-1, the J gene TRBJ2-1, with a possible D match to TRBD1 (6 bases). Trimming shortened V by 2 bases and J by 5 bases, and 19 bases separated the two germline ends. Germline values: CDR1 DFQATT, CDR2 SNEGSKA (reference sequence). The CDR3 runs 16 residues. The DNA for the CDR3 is TGCAGTGCTAGACGGACGGTTATTACAGGGAACAATGAGCAGTTCTTC. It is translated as CSARRTVITGNNEQFF.

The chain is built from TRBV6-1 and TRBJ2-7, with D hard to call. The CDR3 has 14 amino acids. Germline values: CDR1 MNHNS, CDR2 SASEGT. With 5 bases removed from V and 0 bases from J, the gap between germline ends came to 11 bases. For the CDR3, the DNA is TGTGCCAGCAGTTATGACATTAGCTCCTACGAGCAGTACTTC. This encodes CASSYDISSYEQYF.

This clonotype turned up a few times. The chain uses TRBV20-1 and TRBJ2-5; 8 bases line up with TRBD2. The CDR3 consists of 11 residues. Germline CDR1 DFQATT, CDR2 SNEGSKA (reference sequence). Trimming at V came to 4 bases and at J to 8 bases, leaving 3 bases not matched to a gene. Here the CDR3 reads CSATGGLTQYF. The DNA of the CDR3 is TGCAGTGCTACGGGGGGGCTAACCCAGTACTTC.